The entry that follows covers one T cell receptor beta chain sequence. Antigen unknown. The record originates from a study of cytomegalovirus exposure and HLA in healthy donors. Study-wide results and caveats: Most TCR sequences showed up rarely, but some public TCRs showed up in many donors.

In germline, CDR1 is GTSNPN, CDR2 SVGIG (reference sequence). The CDR3 is 14 amino acids. With 4 bases removed from V and 0 bases from J, the gap between germline ends came to 12 bases. Use of 60 Vbeta and 13 Jbeta primers characterized the PCR. Clones were read by immunoSEQ multiplex PCR, and TCRdb kept only the in-frame ones, dropping some. The sample records 100,000 to 140,000 clones, 77% being singletons. The clonotype originates from a male donor in good health and CMV-seronegative. The chain carries TRBV30 and TRBJ1-1; the D gene is possibly TRBD1 (5 bases). Sample: PBMCs. CDR3: CAWNRPPLNTEAFF. The CDR3 region has the DNA TGTGCCTGGAACAGGCCCCCCTTGAACACTGAAGCTTTCTTT.